The 28 T cell receptor beta chains in this list originate from one sample, sequenced in a study of blood T cell repertoires in COVID-19. Sequenced by immunoSEQ multiplex PCR; TCRdb stores in-frame clones only, minus some. Among just under 35,000 clones listed, 90% were seen once. The sample comprised peripheral blood. The origin of the receptors is a man aged 60 to 75 with active or convalescent COVID-19.

This chain links TRBV6-2 or TRBV6-3 with TRBJ2-6; TRBD2 might be the D (5 bases). The CDR3 has 18 residues. V was clipped by 4 bases and J by 0 bases, with 16 bases between them. From germline, CDR1 is MNHEY and CDR2 SVGEGT. The CDR3 DNA sequence: TGTGCCAGCAGTTCCCTCATCGGGAAGACCTCTGGGGCCAACGTCCTGACTTTC. Translated: CASSSLIGKTSGANVLTF.

The chain employs TRBV27 and TRBJ1-2, with 7 bases matching TRBD1. The junction had 7 bases not matched to a gene; V was cut back by 5 bases and J by 4 bases. Germline V gene lookup returns CDR1 MNHEY and CDR2 SMNVEV (reference sequence). CDR3 length: 14 amino acids. CDR3 sequence reads: CASSPQGGSYGYTF. Written as DNA, the CDR3 is TGTGCCAGCAGTCCCCAGGGGGGAAGCTATGGCTACACCTTC.

This rearrangement joins TRBV2 to TRBJ2-1; TRBD2 agrees at 14 bases. CDR1 and CDR2 (germline): SNHLY, FYNNEI. The length of the CDR3 is 15 residues. Germline trimming cut 6 bases from V and 13 bases from J; bases unmatched to any gene: 11. CDR3 in DNA: TGTGCCAGCAGAAAGGGACTAGCGGGAGTTCAAGAACAGTTCTTC. Translation: CASRKGLAGVQEQFF.

The rearrangement uses TRBV5-1 and TRBJ2-2; 7 nucleotides agree with TRBD2. This CDR3 has 15 residues. Trimming removed 4 bases from V and 0 bases from J; junction bases left unmatched: 3. Germline CDR1 SGHRS, CDR2 YFSETQ. The CDR3 is CASSATSANTGELFF. The CDR3 DNA sequence: TGCGCCAGCAGCGCTACTAGCGCGAACACCGGGGAGCTGTTTTTT. Looking up the rest from reference TRBV5-1 and TRBJ2-2 gives the full variable domain: KAGVTQTPRYLIKTRGQQVTLSCSPISGHRSVSWYQQTPGQGLQFLFEYFSETQRNKGNFPGRFSGRQFSNSRSEMNVSTLELGDSALYLCASSATSANTGELFFGEGSRLTVL.

V usage is TRBV6-6 and J usage is TRBJ1-2; tentative D call: TRBD1 (5 bases). CDR1 is MNHNY, CDR2 SVGAGI, per germline (reference sequence). V was trimmed by 11 bases and J by 2 bases, leaving 18 bases between them. This CDR3 spans 14 amino acids. CDR3 region: CASKGAGSNYGYTF. CDR3 bases: TGTGCCTCCAAAGGGGCAGGGTCAAACTATGGCTACACCTTC.

The gene calls are TRBV3-1 (or the pseudogene TRBV3-2) and TRBJ2-7, with 11 bases identical to TRBD1. This CDR3 is 14 amino acids long. The germline V gene has CDR1 LGHDT and CDR2 YNNKEL (reference sequence). V gave up 1 base and J gave up 7 bases; unmatched junction bases: 3. CDR3 DNA sequence: TGTGCCAGCAGCCAAGGGACAGGGGGCAGGGAGCAGTACTTC. As protein: CASSQGTGGREQYF.

The J gene is TRBJ1-4, the V gene TRBV24-1; D may be TRBD1 (5 bases). The CDR3 is made up of 14 amino acids. Germline V lookup: CDR1 KGHDR, CDR2 SFDVKD. Trimming stripped 3 bases from V and 8 bases from J, with 12 bases between. The CDR3 DNA reads as TGTGCCACCAGTGATAGAGGGAGGGACGAAAAACTGTTTTTT. Translating it yields CATSDRGRDEKLFF.

The chain carries TRBV28 and TRBJ2-7; 9 nucleotides match TRBD2. Germline V gives CDR1 MDHEN, CDR2 SYDVKM. Trimming removed 2 bases from V and 3 bases from J; junction bases left unmatched: 2. This CDR3 region has 14 residues. The chain's CDR3 is CASSLTSGRYEQYF. The CDR3 region has the DNA TGTGCCAGCAGTTTAACTAGCGGGCGCTACGAGCAGTACTTC.

This chain connects TRBV5-1 to TRBJ2-3, with 7 bases lining up with TRBD1. Trimming took 3 bases from V and 0 from J; bases not matched to a gene: 1. The CDR3 extends over 14 amino acids. Germline V gene lookup returns CDR1 SGHRS and CDR2 YFSETQ. CDR3 in DNA: TGCGCCAGCAGCTGGGGACAGAGCACAGATACGCAGTATTTT. Its translation: CASSWGQSTDTQYF.

The chain recombines TRBV7-3 with TRBJ2-7; TRBD2 is a possible D gene (5 bases). The CDR3 spans 14 residues. Germline-derived CDR1 and CDR2 are SGHTA and FQGTGA. Trimming took off 2 bases at V and 3 bases at J, with 11 bases between the two ends. The DNA of the CDR3 is TGTGCCAGCAGCTTAGGTCCTGGAGGCTACGAGCAGTACTTC. Protein: CASSLGPGGYEQYF.

This chain joins TRBV28 and TRBJ2-7; TRBD2 is a possible D gene (6 bases). The V gene lost 5 bases and the J gene lost 5 bases, with 7 bases spanning the gap. The CDR3 consists of 11 residues. CDR1 is MDHEN, CDR2 SYDVKM, per germline. CDR3 bases: TGTGCCAGCAGTGAGCGGGACGAGCAGTACTTC. It codes for CASSERDEQYF.

This clone is a singleton in its sample. The chain uses TRBV6-2 or TRBV6-3 and TRBJ2-7, with 8 bases lining up with TRBD2. The DNA end is a closer match to TRBJ2-1, so the J assignment may be wrong. The CDR3 length is 16 residues. Germline V CDR1 and CDR2: MNHEY, SVGEGT. The CDR3 protein is CASSYYAGGAYNEQFF. As DNA, the CDR3 is TGTGCCAGCAGTTACTATGCGGGGGGCGCCTACAATGAGCAGTTCTTC.

This clone has a single count. The rearrangement links TRBV5-1 to TRBJ1-1; D may be TRBD1 (5 bases). CDR1 is SGHRS and CDR2 is YFSETQ in the germline V gene. Between the trimmed V and J ends, which lost 2 bases and 1 base, there was a span of 12 bases. The CDR3 is 15 amino acids. CDR3 in DNA: TGCGCCAGCAGCTTCTTCAGGGATGCGAACACTGAAGCTTTCTTT. It yields the protein CASSFFRDANTEAFF.

The rearrangement links TRBV2 to TRBJ2-7; D is perhaps TRBD2 (6 bases). The ends were cut back, 3 bases at V and 0 bases at J, with 9 bases in the middle. CDR1 and CDR2 (germline): SNHLY, FYNNEI. The CDR3 spans 14 residues. CDR3 residues: CASSEVLASYEQYF. CDR3 in DNA: TGTGCCAGCAGTGAGGTACTAGCCTCCTACGAGCAGTACTTC.

In this sample, this clone turned up a few times. The chain employs TRBV2 and TRBJ2-7, with 7 bases lining up with TRBD1. The V and J ends lost 8 bases and 6 bases, in that order; junction bases with no gene match: 7. The germline gives CDR1 SNHLY, CDR2 FYNNEI. This CDR3 has 12 amino acids. The CDR3 bases are TGTGCCAGCGACAGGGATTTCGGCGAGCAGTACTTC. Residues: CASDRDFGEQYF.

V is TRBV20-1 and J is TRBJ2-4, with D possibly TRBD2 on 5 matching bases. V was cut by 3 bases and J by 3 bases, with 18 bases left in between. This CDR3 has 16 residues. CDR1 DFQATT and CDR2 SNEGSKA come from the germline V gene (reference sequence). CDR3 sequence reads: CSASLAAVSGKNIQYF. For the CDR3, the DNA is TGCAGTGCTAGTCTAGCCGCTGTCTCGGGCAAAAACATTCAGTACTTC.

The chain couples TRBV5-6 to TRBJ1-1, with 8 bases that match TRBD1. J gave up 4 bases and V 0 bases, and 8 bases lay outside the gene matches. The CDR3 length is 16 residues. Germline CDR1 reads SGHDT; CDR2 reads YYEEEE. CDR3 loop: CASSLGALTGGTEAFF. The CDR3 DNA is TGTGCCAGCAGCTTGGGGGCCCTAACAGGGGGCACTGAAGCTTTCTTT.

V gene TRBV27 combines with J gene TRBJ1-1; TRBD1 agrees at 7 bases. The CDR3 extends over 15 amino acids. Trimming removed 5 bases from V and 0 bases from J; junction bases left unmatched: 6. The germline V gene encodes CDR1 MNHEY and CDR2 SMNVEV (reference sequence). CDR3 sequence reads: CASSLRQGLNTEAFF. CDR3 bases: TGTGCCAGCAGTCTCCGACAGGGCCTGAACACTGAAGCTTTCTTT.

V gene TRBV5-1 combines with J gene TRBJ2-3; a possible D gene is TRBD1 (6 bases). V lost 4 bases, J lost 3 bases, and 9 bases lay in between. CDR1 and CDR2 (germline): SGHRS, YFSETQ. The CDR3 consists of 13 residues. The CDR3 is CASSPQGTDTQYF. The CDR3 DNA sequence: TGCGCCAGCAGCCCCCAGGGGACAGATACGCAGTATTTT.

This clone came up once. J is TRBJ1-1 and V is TRBV19, with D perhaps TRBD1 (6 bases). Germline CDR1 is LNHDA and CDR2 is SQIVND (reference sequence). The CDR3 contains 13 residues. Trimming left V 9 bases short and J 2 bases short, with 13 bases between. The CDR3 nucleotides read TGTGCCAGCCTGTGGGGGGGCAACACTGAAGCTTTCTTT. Translating gives CASLWGGNTEAFF. Looking up the rest from reference TRBV19 and TRBJ1-1 gives the full variable domain: DGGITQSPKYLFRKEGQNVTLSCEQNLNHDAMYWYRQDPGQGLRLIYYSQIVNDFQKGDIAEGYSVSREKKESFPLTVTSAQKNPTAFYLCASLWGGNTEAFFGQGTRLTVV.

This chain joins TRBV10-2 and TRBJ1-1; TRBD1 matches 7 bases. CDR3 size: 15 residues. V lost 0 bases and J lost 4; bases outside the gene matches: 5. CDR1 is WSHSY and CDR2 is SAAADI in the germline V gene. The CDR3 loop reads CASSESQGGGTEAFF. As DNA, the CDR3 is TGCGCCAGCAGTGAGTCTCAAGGGGGCGGCACTGAAGCTTTCTTT.

The CDR3 reads CASTLMETQYF. The CDR3 DNA is TGTGCCAGCACCCTAATGGAGACCCAGTACTTC. This chain connects TRBV2 to TRBJ2-5, with D hard to call. Germline values: CDR1 SNHLY, CDR2 FYNNEI. This CDR3 has 11 residues. V was cut by 7 bases and J by 5 bases, with 8 bases left in between. Looking up the rest from reference TRBV2 and TRBJ2-5 gives the full variable domain: EPEVTQTPSHQVTQMGQEVILRCVPISNHLYFYWYRQILGQKVEFLVSFYNNEISEKSEIFDDQFSVERPDGSNFTLKIRSTKLEDSAMYFCASTLMETQYFGPGTRLLVL.

This clone occurred a few times. The chain couples TRBV13 to TRBJ2-2; TRBD2 agrees at 14 bases. The CDR3 is made up of 19 amino acids. CDR1 is PRHDT, CDR2 FYEKMQ, per germline (reference sequence). V dropped 4 bases and J dropped 3; count of bases not matched to a gene: 10. In DNA form, the CDR3 reads TGTGCCAGCAGCTCTGGACTGACTAGCGGGGGGGCCGACACCGGGGAGCTGTTTTTT. This translates into CASSSGLTSGGADTGELFF.

V is TRBV3-1 (or the pseudogene TRBV3-2) and J is TRBJ2-2; perhaps TRBD2 as D (7 bases). Trimming stripped 1 base from V and 2 bases from J, with 14 bases between. CDR1 and CDR2 (germline): LGHDT, YNNKEL (reference sequence). CDR3 length equals 17 residues. The CDR3 DNA is TGTGCCAGCAGCCAAGCCAGGGGACTACCAAACACCGGGGAGCTGTTTTTT. Translated: CASSQARGLPNTGELFF.

V and J are TRBV4-3 and TRBJ2-7; 10 nucleotides line up with TRBD2. The CDR3 covers 18 residues. Germline CDR1 reads LGHNA; CDR2 reads YSLEER. V lost 3 bases to trimming and J lost 4 bases; unmatched junction nucleotides: 15. The DNA for the CDR3 is TGCGCCAGCAGCCAGACGTCAGATCTAGCGGGAGATCTTTACGAGCAGTACTTC. Translated, it gives CASSQTSDLAGDLYEQYF.

This sequence joins TRBV19 and TRBJ1-1; 10 bases align to TRBD1. Germline CDR1 reads LNHDA; CDR2 reads SQIVND (reference sequence). After removal of 5 bases from V and 4 bases from J, the junction contained 4 bases not matched to a gene. This CDR3 has 14 amino acids. CDR3 sequence reads: CASSLRTGGTEAFF. CDR3 nucleotides: TGTGCCAGTAGTTTAAGGACAGGGGGCACTGAAGCTTTCTTT. Complete variable domain (other parts from reference TRBV19 and TRBJ1-1): DGGITQSPKYLFRKEGQNVTLSCEQNLNHDAMYWYRQDPGQGLRLIYYSQIVNDFQKGDIAEGYSVSREKKESFPLTVTSAQKNPTAFYLCASSLRTGGTEAFFGQGTRLTVV.

The chain links TRBV19 to TRBJ1-2; perhaps TRBD1 as D (6 bases). This CDR3 spans 15 amino acids. Germline CDR1 and CDR2: LNHDA and SQIVND (reference sequence). V was shortened by 5 bases and J by 8 bases, with 21 bases between the two germline ends. The CDR3 coding sequence is TGTGCCAGTAGTTCTAGGGGGAGTCGGGATGTGGGCTACACCTTC. Its translation: CASSSRGSRDVGYTF.

This chain joins TRBV7-6 and TRBJ1-2; a possible D gene is TRBD1 (5 bases). Germline V gene sequence: CDR1 SGHVS, CDR2 FNYEAQ. The CDR3 length is 13 residues. V lost 5 bases and J 13 bases, leaving 20 bases between the germline ends. The CDR3 nucleotides read TGTGCCAGCAGCCCTTCATCGAGCGGGGGGGTCACCTTC. Protein sequence: CASSPSSSGGVTF.